This T cell receptor (beta chain) was sequenced during a study of control samples from healthy donors and cancer patients. Trimming at V came to 5 bases and at J to 1 base, leaving 8 bases not matched to a gene. Germline CDR1 is MDHEN and CDR2 is SYDVKM. CDR3 length: 17 residues. This table comes from immunoSEQ multiplex PCR, and its TCRdb copy is limited to in-frame clones, with some not included. The table includes roughly 130,000 clones, 80% to 90% detected once. The TCR was taken from a woman aged 25 to 39 in good health. What was sequenced was blood. The chain carries TRBV28 and TRBJ2-4; 10 bases align to TRBD2. CDR3 sequence (DNA): TGTGCCAGCAGTCCGTCGAGCGGGAGGGCCGCCAAAAACATTCAGTACTTC. It codes for CASSPSSGRAAKNIQYF.